Presented here are 15 T cell receptor beta chains from one specimen sequenced in a study of vaccination effects on CD4 cells after COVID-19 (dated by TCRdb to between 2021 and 2022). In the ViraFEST assay, PBMC were stimulated with viral peptide pools, and antigen-specific CD4+ T cell clonotypes were then identified by expansion using TCR sequencing. After approximately 11 days of culture, CD4+ T cells were isolated with the EasySep CD4+ T cell isolation kit. Negative nucleocapsid antibody results before and after vaccination confirmed that the healthy vaccine recipients had no prior SARS-CoV-2 infection. Library preparation employed the immunoSEQ multiplex PCR assay. TCRdb mirrors the immuneACCESS table, restricted to in-frame sequences. Some clones are absent from its copies; in checked studies, under half trace to an unresolved V gene, and the reason for the others is unknown. Counted in this sample were roughly 30,000 clones; about 80% of them appeared once. The top ten hold 30% of the sample.

The antigens for these receptors are not known. The specimen was CD4+ T cells from PBMCs cultured with SARS-CoV-2 spike peptides, collected before COVID-19 vaccination. In the paper's terms, the cell subset or site label means: SARS-CoV-2 spike overlapping peptide pool stimulation. Receptors were obtained from a human donor who received a COVID-19 vaccine.

V gene TRBV19 combines with J gene TRBJ2-6; D is perhaps TRBD1 (6 bases). CDR1 is LNHDA, CDR2 SQIVND, per germline (reference sequence). With 1 base removed from V and 10 bases from J, the gap between germline ends came to 8 bases. This CDR3 has 13 amino acids. This CDR3 is CASSIGQVNVLTF. CDR3 nucleotides: TGTGCCAGTAGTATAGGACAGGTTAACGTCCTGACTTTC.

The V and J genes are TRBV7-9 and TRBJ2-5, with D unresolved. The CDR3 runs to 14 residues. CDR1 is SEHNR and CDR2 is FQNEAQ in the germline V gene (reference sequence). The V gene lost 1 base and the J gene lost 3 bases, with 9 bases spanning the gap. The CDR3 is CASSLGRIEETQYF. Written as DNA, the CDR3 is TGTGCCAGCAGCTTAGGGCGGATCGAAGAGACCCAGTACTTC. The full variable domain, in which reference TRBV7-9 and TRBJ2-5 provide the parts outside the CDR3, is DTGVSQNPRHKITKRGQNVTFRCDPISEHNRLYWYRQTLGQGPEFLTYFQNEAQLEKSRLLSDRFSAERPKGSFSTLEIQRTEQGDSAMYLCASSLGRIEETQYFGPGTRLLVL.

The chain combines TRBV19 with TRBJ1-1; D may be TRBD1 (5 bases). Trimming removed 4 bases at V and 0 bases at J, with 6 bases between. This CDR3 has 13 residues. Germline V gives CDR1 LNHDA, CDR2 SQIVND (reference sequence). The CDR3 bases are TGTGCCAGTAGTACAGGGCTGAACACTGAAGCTTTCTTT. Translating gives CASSTGLNTEAFF.

This clone has a handful of counts. This chain joins TRBV24-1 and TRBJ1-5, with TRBD1 matching over 7 bases. Per germline, CDR1 KGHDR and CDR2 SFDVKD. The CDR3 length is 16 residues. V lost 4 bases, J lost 0 bases, and 5 bases stayed unmatched. As DNA, the CDR3 is TGTGCCACCAGTGACAACAGGGGTAGTAGCAATCAGCCCCAGCATTTT. Amino acids: CATSDNRGSSNQPQHF.

The CDR3, as DNA: TGTGCCAGCAGCTTGACCGGGGGAACTAATGAAAAACTGTTTTTT. Its translation: CASSLTGGTNEKLFF. The chain couples TRBV5-6 to TRBJ1-4; a possible D gene is TRBD1 (5 bases). Germline V gene lookup returns CDR1 SGHDT and CDR2 YYEEEE. The CDR3 sequence is 15 residues long. Deletions cut 1 base from V and 1 base from J, with 8 bases between.

The chain has TRBV5-1 and TRBJ2-3, with 8 bases fitting TRBD2. The V gene end was trimmed by 3 bases and the J gene end by 2 bases; junction bases not matched to a gene: 8. This CDR3 has 16 residues. CDR1 SGHRS and CDR2 YFSETQ come from the germline V gene. The CDR3 nucleotides read TGCGCCAGCAGCTCACGAACTAGCGGACTCACAGATACGCAGTATTTT. Protein sequence: CASSSRTSGLTDTQYF.

The chain links TRBV19 to TRBJ1-5, with D possibly TRBD1 on 5 matching bases. V was cut by 1 base and J by 5 bases, with 9 bases left in between. This CDR3 is built from 14 residues. Germline loops: CDR1 LNHDA, CDR2 SQIVND (reference sequence). Here the CDR3 DNA reads TGTGCCAGTAGTATAGGGGGCAGCCATCAGCCCCAGCATTTT. It codes for CASSIGGSHQPQHF. Based on the CDR3 plus reference TRBV19 and TRBJ1-5, the full variable domain is DGGITQSPKYLFRKEGQNVTLSCEQNLNHDAMYWYRQDPGQGLRLIYYSQIVNDFQKGDIAEGYSVSREKKESFPLTVTSAQKNPTAFYLCASSIGGSHQPQHFGDGTRLSIL.

This rearrangement joins TRBV29-1 to TRBJ2-1; 7 bases map to TRBD1. Germline lookup yields CDR1 SQVTM and CDR2 ANQGSEA. The V segment lost 4 bases and the J segment 0 bases; nucleotides outside the gene matches: 0. This CDR3 is 13 amino acids long. CDR3: CSVAGGSYNEQFF. The CDR3 coding sequence is TGCAGCGTTGCAGGGGGCTCCTACAATGAGCAGTTCTTC.

The chain couples TRBV12-3 or TRBV12-4 to TRBJ1-4; no reliable D call. V lost 3 bases and J lost 4, with 6 bases in between. The CDR3 spans 13 residues. CDR3 in DNA: TGTGCCAGCAGTTTCGGGGATAATGAAAAACTGTTTTTT. This codes for CASSFGDNEKLFF.

This clone occurred a few times. This chain connects TRBV5-1 to TRBJ2-1, with 7 bases fitting TRBD2. Germline values: CDR1 SGHRS, CDR2 YFSETQ. After removal of 3 bases from V and 4 bases from J, the junction contained 4 bases not matched to a gene. CDR3 length: 14 amino acids. CDR3 sequence (DNA): TGCGCCAGCAGCTCAGCGGGGTCTTACAATGAGCAGTTCTTC. Translation: CASSSAGSYNEQFF.

The CDR3 sequence is CASSRDGLRNTIYF. The CDR3 nucleotides read TGTGCCAGCAGCCGGGACGGCTTACGGAACACCATATATTTT. This sequence joins TRBV7-9 and TRBJ1-3, with D maybe TRBD1 (5 bases). The CDR3 runs 14 residues. Germline CDR1 SEHNR, CDR2 FQNEAQ (reference sequence). Trimming stripped 5 bases from V and 7 bases from J, with 15 bases between.

The chain joins TRBV28 to TRBJ2-2; TRBD1 or TRBD2 may be the D gene (5 bases each). Germline V lookup: CDR1 MDHEN, CDR2 SYDVKM. The length of the CDR3 is 18 residues. Trimming shortened V by 7 bases and J by 0 bases, and 21 bases separated the two germline ends. CDR3 in amino acids: CASKGPIYSVSNTGELFF. In DNA form, the CDR3 reads TGTGCCAGCAAGGGACCAATTTACAGTGTATCGAACACCGGGGAGCTGTTTTTT.

The chain joins TRBV4-3 to TRBJ1-3; D may be TRBD1 (5 bases). Germline CDR1 LGHNA, CDR2 YSLEER. CDR3 length: 16 residues. The V and J ends lost 3 bases and 0 bases respectively, with 12 bases between them. CDR3 coding DNA: TGCGCCAGCAGCCATCACGGGACGGTCTCTGGAAACACCATATATTTT. Its translation: CASSHHGTVSGNTIYF.

This chain joins TRBV27 and TRBJ1-5; D not certain. Germline CDR1 reads MNHEY; CDR2 reads SMNVEV (reference sequence). Trimming took 5 bases from V and 3 from J, leaving 11 bases between them. The CDR3 has 14 amino acids. The CDR3 bases are TGTGCCAGCAGTCAGGAAGCCTCCAATCAGCCCCAGCATTTT. The encoded protein is CASSQEASNQPQHF.

The chain joins TRBV5-5 to TRBJ1-1; a weak D match, TRBD1 (6 bases). The CDR3 has 14 amino acids. Germline V gene lookup returns CDR1 SGHKS and CDR2 YYEKEE (reference sequence). Trimming shortened V by 6 bases and J by 1 base, and 13 bases separated the two germline ends. The CDR3: CASTRGQPNTEAFF. The DNA of the CDR3 is TGTGCCAGCACCCGAGGACAGCCGAACACTGAAGCTTTCTTT.